A single sample gave rise to the 27 T cell receptor beta chains below, sequenced in a study of blood T cell repertoires in COVID-19. The table came from immunoSEQ multiplex PCR; TCRdb's copy has only in-frame clones and leaves some out. The table shows more than 200,000 clones, with approximately 91% occurring only once. The sample consisted of peripheral blood. The receptors originated from a man in his forties or fifties with acute or convalescent COVID-19.

The CDR3 DNA sequence: TGTGCCAGCAGCCAAGTCGTCAGGGATTCACCCCTCCACTTT. It yields the protein CASSQVVRDSPLHF. The chain joins TRBV14 to TRBJ1-6; tentative D call: TRBD1 (5 bases). The CDR3 has 14 amino acids. From germline, CDR1 is SGHDN and CDR2 FVKESK. V lost 1 base to trimming and J lost 8 bases, with 9 bases between them.

This sequence joins TRBV5-1 and TRBJ1-2; D may be TRBD1 (6 bases). CDR1 and CDR2 (germline): SGHRS, YFSETQ. Trimming removed 7 bases from V and 4 bases from J, with 20 bases in between. The CDR3 has 15 amino acids. The CDR3 DNA follows: TGCGCCAGCGGGTCGGGGGGCGCAGTATCCTATGGCTACACCTTC. The encoded protein is CASGSGGAVSYGYTF.

In its sample, this clone was seen once. This chain joins TRBV11-2 and TRBJ2-3; TRBD1 agrees at 8 bases. J was trimmed by 7 bases and V by 1 base; bases with no gene match: 16. Germline V gene data show CDR1 as SGHAT and CDR2 as FQNNGV. This CDR3 is built from 18 residues. The DNA for the CDR3 is TGTGCCAGCAGCTTAGCCCTAAGGGGGACAGGAGATCCTAATACGCAGTATTTT. It specifies CASSLALRGTGDPNTQYF.

This clone was recorded once. The chain links TRBV27 to TRBJ2-7; no reliable D call. Per the germline V gene, CDR1 is MNHEY and CDR2 is SMNVEV (reference sequence). Trimming pared 2 bases from V and 0 bases from J, leaving 8 bases between. The CDR3 totals 14 residues. The DNA of the CDR3 is TGTGCCAGCAGTTTAAGAGTGAGCTCCTACGAGCAGTACTTC. Translated: CASSLRVSSYEQYF.

The J gene is TRBJ2-7, the V gene TRBV9; 7 bases are a match to TRBD1. Germline CDR1 is SGDLS and CDR2 is YYNGEE. CDR3 size: 15 residues. The V segment lost 3 bases and the J segment 1 base; nucleotides outside the gene matches: 7. CDR3 loop: CASSEQGVPSYEQYF. For the CDR3, the DNA is TGTGCCAGCAGCGAGCAGGGGGTCCCTTCCTACGAGCAGTACTTC.

In its sample, this clone was seen once. The chain has TRBV15 and TRBJ1-1, with TRBD1 matching 7 bases. The CDR3 sequence is 15 residues long. With V trimmed by 3 bases and J by 1 base, 5 bases remained unmatched. Germline lookup yields CDR1 LNHNV and CDR2 YYDKDF (reference sequence). The CDR3 sequence is CATSSAWTGNTEAFF. CDR3 nucleotide sequence: TGTGCCACCAGCAGTGCCTGGACAGGGAACACTGAAGCTTTCTTT.

V is TRBV7-6 and J is TRBJ2-2; D gene ambiguous. The V gene's germline CDR1 is SGHVS and CDR2 FNYEAQ. The CDR3 runs 12 residues. V lost 9 bases and J lost 6, with 11 bases in between. CDR3 region: CASSPMAGELFF. The CDR3, as DNA: TGTGCCAGTTCCCCTATGGCCGGGGAGCTGTTTTTT.

The chain combines TRBV12-3 or TRBV12-4 with TRBJ2-5; D unclear. Trimming pared 6 bases from V and 2 bases from J, leaving 4 bases between. CDR3 size: 11 residues. CDR3 nucleotide sequence: TGTGCCAGCAGCCGTCAAGAGACCCAGTACTTC. Translation: CASSRQETQYF.

This chain links TRBV18 with TRBJ2-1; 9 bases map to TRBD2. Germline lookup yields CDR1 KGHSH and CDR2 LQKENI. The CDR3 is 14 amino acids. V lost 5 bases to trimming and J lost 9 bases; unmatched junction nucleotides: 8. The CDR3 sequence: CASSISGGHLEQFF. The CDR3 nucleotides are TGTGCCAGCTCAATAAGCGGGGGGCATCTTGAGCAGTTCTTC.

The chain is built from TRBV3-1 (or the pseudogene TRBV3-2) and TRBJ1-2; no clear D gene. The V gene's germline CDR1 is LGHDT and CDR2 YNNKEL (reference sequence). The CDR3 has 14 amino acids. Trimming pared 0 bases from V and 8 bases from J, leaving 13 bases between. CDR3 coding DNA: TGTGCCAGCAGCCAAGATCCGCGGCGGGTAGGCTACACCTTC. It yields the protein CASSQDPRRVGYTF.

This clone was counted once. The chain couples TRBV2 to TRBJ2-5; D possibly corresponds to TRBD1 (5 bases). Germline values: CDR1 SNHLY, CDR2 FYNNEI. Trimming cost V 6 bases and J 1 base, with 15 bases left between them. The CDR3 is 15 amino acids. The CDR3 DNA reads as TGTGCCAGCAGGGAAACAGGCACTATCCAAGAGACCCAGTACTTC. This translates into CASRETGTIQETQYF.

The rearrangement uses TRBV7-8 and TRBJ2-6; 7 bases agree with TRBD1. Germline V lookup: CDR1 SGHVS, CDR2 FQNEAQ. The CDR3 length is 15 residues. V was pared by 5 bases and J by 2 bases, with 3 bases of the junction left unmatched. The CDR3 nucleotides are TGTGCCAGCAGCCTACAGGGGACTGGGGCCAACGTCCTGACTTTC. This encodes CASSLQGTGANVLTF.

J is TRBJ2-2 and V is TRBV2; 9 bases match TRBD1. CDR3 length equals 15 residues. Germline trimming cut 7 bases from V and 5 bases from J; bases unmatched to any gene: 8. Germline CDR1 and CDR2: SNHLY and FYNNEI. CDR3 in DNA: TGTGCCAGCACAAACAGGGGGCGAGAAACCGGGGAGCTGTTTTTT. Protein sequence: CASTNRGRETGELFF.

This chain links TRBV23-1 with TRBJ1-5, with 7 nucleotides matching TRBD1. TRBV23-1 belongs to the ORF category, with a function that is uncertain. There are 16 residues in the CDR3. Trimming cost V 2 bases and J 2 bases; bases outside gene matches: 6. Here the CDR3 reads CASSQPTGSGNQPQHF. The CDR3 nucleotides read TGCGCCAGCAGTCAACCGACAGGGTCGGGCAATCAGCCCCAGCATTTT.

V gene TRBV3-1 (or the pseudogene TRBV3-2) combines with J gene TRBJ2-2; D is perhaps TRBD2 (5 bases). The germline gives CDR1 LGHDT, CDR2 YNNKEL (reference sequence). The length of the CDR3 is 14 residues. Trimming stripped 3 bases from V and 6 bases from J, with 11 bases between. The CDR3 sequence is CASSHAGAAGELFF. CDR3 bases: TGTGCCAGCAGCCATGCGGGTGCGGCCGGGGAGCTGTTTTTT.

The chain couples TRBV2 to TRBJ1-5; 8 nucleotides match TRBD1. The ends lost 1 base at V and 3 bases at J; junction bases unmatched: 2. This CDR3 region has 15 residues. Germline V gene lookup returns CDR1 SNHLY and CDR2 FYNNEI. Here the CDR3 DNA reads TGTGCCAGCAGTGAAGGGGACAGGTTCAATCAGCCCCAGCATTTT. It is translated as CASSEGDRFNQPQHF.

This chain links TRBV6-5 with TRBJ1-1; D is uncertain. The CDR3 is 11 amino acids. Germline V gene data show CDR1 as MNHEY and CDR2 as SVGAGI. V lost 6 bases, J lost 5 bases, and 7 bases lay in between. The chain's CDR3 is CASRVRTEAFF. The CDR3 DNA sequence: TGTGCCAGCAGGGTGCGGACTGAAGCTTTCTTT.

The rearrangement links TRBV12-1 to TRBJ2-2; the table assigns TRBD2, which was not confirmed against the DNA. TRBV12-1 constitutes a pseudogene. The CDR3 contains 15 residues. The CDR3 DNA reads TGTGCCAGCAGCTTTGAGGTAGCGGGAGCCGGGGAGCTGTTTTTT. This gives the protein CASSFEVAGAGELFF.

V and J are TRBV28 and TRBJ2-2; no clear D gene. The V and J ends lost 1 base and 4 bases respectively, with 7 bases between them. This CDR3 contains 14 residues. Germline V CDR1 and CDR2: MDHEN, SYDVKM. CDR3 residues: CASSLLPSTGELFF. The CDR3 region has the DNA TGTGCCAGCAGTTTATTACCGAGCACCGGGGAGCTGTTTTTT.

The CDR3 bases are TGTGCCAGCAGCCTCCTGGAGGGAGGAACGAGTGGCTACACCTTC. Translation gives CASSLLEGGTSGYTF. The genes are TRBV7-6 and TRBJ1-2, with D unresolved. Germline V gene sequence: CDR1 SGHVS, CDR2 FNYEAQ. V was pared by 5 bases and J by 7 bases, with 20 bases between. The CDR3 is 15 residues long.

The chain employs TRBV25-1 and TRBJ1-2, with D possibly matching TRBD1 (6 bases). There are 13 residues in the CDR3. Germline CDR1 and CDR2: MGHDK and SYGVNS. Trimming cost V 4 bases and J 5 bases, with 11 bases left between them. The CDR3, as DNA: TGTGCCAGCAGTGTCAGGCAGGGGTATGGCTACACCTTC. Protein sequence: CASSVRQGYGYTF.

V is TRBV21-1 and J is TRBJ2-4; TRBD2, the table's D call, was not compared with the DNA. TRBV21-1 is a known pseudogene. The CDR3 covers 15 residues. The CDR3 nucleotides are TGTGCCAGCAGCCGGCGGACTAGCGGCAAAAACATTCAGTACTTC. Its translation: CASSRRTSGKNIQYF.

This chain links TRBV6-6 with TRBJ1-2; TRBD1 matches 7 bases. The germline gives CDR1 MNHNY, CDR2 SVGAGI (reference sequence). The CDR3 consists of 14 residues. V was clipped by 7 bases and J by 6 bases; unmatched bases: 11. CDR3 protein: CASTPGGYGDGYTF. Written as DNA, the CDR3 is TGTGCCAGCACCCCAGGGGGGTATGGGGATGGCTACACCTTC.

The chain recombines TRBV19 with TRBJ1-1, with D unclear. The CDR3 extends over 13 amino acids. The V gene lost 2 bases and the J gene lost 1 base, with 5 bases spanning the gap. CDR1 LNHDA and CDR2 SQIVND come from the germline V gene (reference sequence). For the CDR3, the DNA is TGTGCCAGTAGTATACAGGAGAACACTGAAGCTTTCTTT. Its protein is CASSIQENTEAFF.

In its sample, this clone was seen once. V is TRBV4-3 and J is TRBJ1-1, with 10 bases aligning to TRBD1. The germline V gene encodes CDR1 LGHNA and CDR2 YSLEER. This CDR3 is built from 15 residues. V shed 3 bases and J 4 bases; nucleotides not matched to a gene: 5. The CDR3 DNA is TGCGCCAGCAGCCAGGGACAGGGGAGGGGCACTGAAGCTTTCTTT. Protein: CASSQGQGRGTEAFF.

CDR3 sequence (DNA): TGTGCCAGCAGCGTAGCTGGACAGGAGAACGAGCAGTACTTC. Its translation: CASSVAGQENEQYF. The chain links TRBV9 to TRBJ2-7; 7 bases match TRBD1. This CDR3 spans 14 amino acids. Per germline, CDR1 SGDLS and CDR2 YYNGEE. V trimming: 0 bases; J trimming: 5 bases; junction bases outside the gene matches: 5.

The chain links TRBV6-5 to TRBJ2-3, with TRBD2 identical over 7 bases. The CDR3 sequence is 13 residues long. Looked up from germline, CDR1 is MNHEY and CDR2 is SVGAGI. Germline trimming cut 10 bases from V and 1 base from J; bases unmatched to any gene: 5. The CDR3 region is CANRGEGTDTQYF. The CDR3 DNA reads as TGTGCCAACCGGGGGGAGGGCACAGATACGCAGTATTTT.